This TCR beta chain was captured by sequencing in a study of blood T cells in healthy people across ages. V lost 0 bases and J 4 bases, leaving 9 bases between the germline ends. Germline values: CDR1 MGHRA, CDR2 YSYEKL. The CDR3 runs to 14 residues. Comment on this clonotype: The antigen remains undetermined.

With a J-beta primer mix and a sample-barcoded 5' primer, a second PCR ran roughly 7 to 11 cycles. A single record per CDR3 protein comes from TCRdb applying MiXCR to the 5' RACE reads. The data show 700,000 to 850,000 distinct CDR3 sequences, approximately 53% seen once. Study-wide results and limits: TCR beta diversity was tightly associated with the proportion of naive T cells.

The receptor's source is a man older than 75 in good health. Sequencing was carried out using blood. V gene TRBV4-1 combines with J gene TRBJ1-2, with D possibly matching TRBD1 (5 bases). The CDR3 protein is CASSQDDRTYGYTF. In nucleotides, the CDR3 is TGCGCCAGCAGCCAAGACGACAGAACCTATGGCTACACCTTC.